The present entry profiles one T cell receptor beta chain with its context. The antigen remains unidentified. These data are taken from a study of vaccination effects on CD4 cells after COVID-19. About the study: Sampling occurred a median 72 days post second dose, range 14 to 241.

Study-level points and caveats: Spike-reactive clones present post-vaccine in convalescents were predominantly new vaccine-induced clones. Clones arising from infection and from vaccination showed marked clonal contraction late after vaccination.

This CDR3 is built from 14 residues. Germline V gene sequence: CDR1 SGHRS, CDR2 YFSETQ. Trimming shortened V by 0 bases and J by 5 bases, and 11 bases separated the two germline ends. Clones were sequenced by immunoSEQ multiplex PCR, and TCRdb holds only the in-frame ones, with some missing. The data contain 35,000 to 55,000 clones, about 80% of them singletons. Cultured cells yielded isolated CD4+ T cells after 10 days. Documented for the person is a PCR-confirmed SARS-CoV-2 infection occurring between March and December 2020. Participants each got two BNT162b2 or mRNA-1273 vaccine doses. The authors exchanged half the medium for IL-2 medium on days 3 and 7.

This chain joins TRBV5-1 and TRBJ2-5; D unclear. This sequence was found in a human donor who had a prior SARS-CoV-2 infection. The material sequenced was CD4+ T cells from PBMCs cultured without peptide, taken after COVID-19 vaccination. The CDR3 coding sequence is TGCGCCAGCAGCTTGGTAGGCAAAGCCGAGACCCAGTACTTC. It is translated as CASSLVGKAETQYF. Full variable domain (outside the CDR3, taken from reference TRBV5-1 and TRBJ2-5): KAGVTQTPRYLIKTRGQQVTLSCSPISGHRSVSWYQQTPGQGLQFLFEYFSETQRNKGNFPGRFSGRQFSNSRSEMNVSTLELGDSALYLCASSLVGKAETQYFGPGTRLLVL.